This is a list of T cell receptor beta chains from one sample in a study of patients and donors after allogeneic stem cell transplantation. TCRdb re-analysed the RT-PCR reads in MiXCR, keeping a single row per CDR3 protein. Among 900,000 to 1,000,000 distinct CDR3 sequences, approximately 19% were seen once, and the ten largest hold around 5.5%. Input material: blood, either unsorted or a sorted T cell fraction (not recorded which). These TCRs come from a human donor who was either an allogeneic HSCT recipient or a stem cell or donor lymphocyte infusion donor (not recorded which). It is not recorded whose cells these are; they may come from a transplant donor. CDR3s include the opening cysteine and the closing phenylalanine or tryptophan. A D gene is named only where the DNA matches it firmly. Clone size is stated in some rows and not others, as once, few, many or a class when expanded.

j_gene	v_gene	abundance	d_gene	CDR3aa	CDR3nt
TRBJ1-2	TRBV20-1	-	TRBD1	CSARGQGSYGYTF	TGCAGTGCTAGAGGACAGGGTTCCTATGGCTACACCTTC
TRBJ2-1	TRBV24-1	few	TRBD2	CATSDPAGVMFNEQFF	TGTGCCACCAGTGATCCAGCGGGAGTCATGTTCAATGAGCAGTTCTTC
TRBJ2-3	TRBV6-1	once	TRBD2	CASSLGGTSGGTDTQYF	TGTGCCAGCAGCCTCGGGGGGACTAGCGGAGGAACAGATACGCAGTATTTT
TRBJ2-5	TRBV5-1	-	-	CASSPQRGVGETQYF	TGCGCCAGCAGCCCACAAAGGGGGGTAGGCGAGACCCAGTACTTC
TRBJ2-1	TRBV4-3	few	-	CASSQASAGFVEQFF	TGCGCCAGCAGCCAAGCCAGCGCCGGCTTCGTTGAGCAGTTCTTC
TRBJ1-4	TRBV27	-	-	CASSQNPLSEKLFF	TGTGCCAGCAGTCAAAATCCTCTCTCAGAAAAACTGTTTTTT
TRBJ2-7	TRBV20-1	few	-	CSARAVTYEQYF	TGCAGTGCTAGAGCCGTCACCTACGAGCAGTACTTC
TRBJ2-7	TRBV24-1	-	-	CATSDNSMGRDYEQYF	TGTGCCACCAGTGATAATTCCATGGGGAGAGATTACGAGCAGTACTTC
TRBJ2-7	TRBV11-2	few	-	CASSLVVWTASTYEQYF	TGTGCCAGCAGCTTAGTAGTTTGGACAGCGTCCACCTACGAGCAGTACTTC
TRBJ2-7	TRBV24-1	-	-	CATSDLTEQYF	TGTGCCACCAGTGATTTGACCGAGCAGTACTTC
TRBJ2-7	TRBV29-1	few	-	CSVRQTPSYEQYF	TGCAGCGTACGACAGACGCCCTCCTACGAGCAGTACTTC
TRBJ1-3	TRBV10-3	few	TRBD1	CGHGTGAGNTIYF	TGTGGCCACGGGACAGGGGCTGGAAACACCATATATTTT
TRBJ2-3	TRBV12-3/TRBV12-4	few	TRBD2	CASSLAVQREVGDTQYF	TGTGCCAGCAGTTTAGCGGTACAGCGGGAGGTCGGAGATACGCAGTATTTT
TRBJ1-2	TRBV12-3/TRBV12-4	many	TRBD1	CASTPPRGRYGYTF	TGTGCCAGCACCCCCCCCAGGGGGCGTTATGGCTACACCTTC
TRBJ2-5	TRBV6-1	few	-	CASSMGNSRTETQYF	TGTGCCAGCAGTATGGGTAACTCCCGGACGGAGACCCAGTACTTC
TRBJ2-7	TRBV5-1	many	TRBD2	CASSSSGGKSYEQYF	TGCGCCAGTTCCTCTAGCGGGGGGAAGTCCTACGAGCAGTACTTC
TRBJ1-1	TRBV7-9	-	-	CASSFAGSGTEAFF	TGTGCCAGCAGCTTCGCCGGGTCGGGGACTGAAGCTTTCTTT
TRBJ2-5	TRBV6-1	-	TRBD2	CASKASGGAGETQYF	TGTGCCAGCAAAGCTAGCGGGGGGGCCGGGGAGACCCAGTACTTC
TRBJ2-1	TRBV25-1	few	TRBD2	CASSEWTSVYNEQFF	TGTGCCAGCAGTGAATGGACTAGCGTCTACAATGAGCAGTTCTTC
TRBJ2-5	TRBV5-1	-	TRBD2	CASSYTSGLGETQYF	TGCGCCAGCAGCTACACTAGCGGCTTGGGGGAGACCCAGTACTTC
TRBJ2-3	TRBV9	-	TRBD2	CASSVATGLVGGDTQYF	TGTGCCAGCAGCGTAGCAACGGGACTAGTGGGCGGGGATACGCAGTATTTT
TRBJ2-1	TRBV20-1	few	-	CSARGQGFNEQFF	TGCAGTGCTAGAGGGCAGGGGTTCAATGAGCAGTTCTTC
TRBJ1-2	TRBV7-2	few	-	CASSLVAGSGYTF	TGTGCCAGCAGCTTAGTTGCAGGGTCGGGATACACCTTC
TRBJ2-3	TRBV4-3	few	-	CASSQDQRGTDTQYF	TGCGCCAGCAGCCAAGATCAGCGTGGCACAGATACGCAGTATTTT
TRBJ2-7	TRBV29-1	-	TRBD1	CSVEESGTGGPYEQYF	TGCAGCGTTGAAGAATCAGGGACAGGGGGACCCTACGAGCAGTACTTC
TRBJ2-3	TRBV7-9	-	TRBD2	CASITSGLYTDTQYF	TGTGCCAGCATCACTAGCGGTCTTTACACAGATACGCAGTATTTT
TRBJ2-1	TRBV12-3/TRBV12-4	many	TRBD2	CASSFLAGGAGSYNEQFF	TGTGCCAGCAGCTTCCTAGCGGGGGGGGCAGGGTCCTACAATGAGCAGTTCTTC